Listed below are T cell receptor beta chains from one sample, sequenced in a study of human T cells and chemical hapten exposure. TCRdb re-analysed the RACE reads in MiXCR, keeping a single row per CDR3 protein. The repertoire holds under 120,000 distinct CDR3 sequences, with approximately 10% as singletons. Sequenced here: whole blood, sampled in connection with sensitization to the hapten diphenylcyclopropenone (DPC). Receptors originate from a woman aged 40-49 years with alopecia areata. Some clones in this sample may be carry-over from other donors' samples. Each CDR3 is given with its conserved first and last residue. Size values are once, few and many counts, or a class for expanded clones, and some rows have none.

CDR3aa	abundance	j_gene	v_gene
CSAREEGADYGYTF	few	TRBJ1-2	TRBV20-1
CASSQLKGSEQFF	NA	TRBJ2-1	TRBV4-2
CASSPTVYNEQFF	many	TRBJ2-1	TRBV6-2/TRBV6-3
CASRRGAANTGELFF	few	TRBJ2-2	TRBV12-3/TRBV12-4
CASSELGGGNEQFF	NA	TRBJ2-1	TRBV2
CASMKTNYGYTF	NA	TRBJ1-2	TRBV28
CASSEQGPGETQYF	few	TRBJ2-5	TRBV25-1
CASSLGRGANTGELFF	many	TRBJ2-2	TRBV12-3/TRBV12-4
CASRSGPSPGAKNIQYF	many	TRBJ2-4	TRBV7-2
CASSVTTKNIQYF	many	TRBJ2-4	TRBV2
CASSPTRANTGELFF	many	TRBJ2-2	TRBV7-9
CASSVAPRGYEQYF	few	TRBJ2-7	TRBV9
CASSPVGRLHANTGELFF	few	TRBJ2-2	TRBV11-2
CASTPDGASSLSNQPQHF	many	TRBJ1-5	TRBV19
CASGGQGGGYTF	many	TRBJ1-2	TRBV6-5
CASSQGVVRTEAFF	NA	TRBJ1-1	TRBV4-3
CASSRVRPRLTEAFF	NA	TRBJ1-1	TRBV18
CASSRIAVSSYEQYF	many	TRBJ2-7	TRBV28
CASSYPTGGGEQYF	many	TRBJ2-7	TRBV5-4
CSVTGYSYNEQFF	NA	TRBJ2-1	TRBV29-1
CATSDFQGDTDTQYF	few	TRBJ2-3	TRBV24-1
CASSGRYRDNEQFF	NA	TRBJ2-1	TRBV25-1
CARRNSLNDKLFF	few	TRBJ1-4	TRBV6-5
CASSLAGPQYNEQFF	many	TRBJ2-1	TRBV7-2
CASSSGLAGPLAKNIQYF	few	TRBJ2-4	TRBV5-1
CASSLDGDRGDTQYF	NA	TRBJ2-3	TRBV5-1
CASSLALNTGELFF	many	TRBJ2-2	TRBV5-5
CASSFELITGELFF	few	TRBJ2-2	TRBV6-2/TRBV6-3
CASRRRGVSSYNEQFF	NA	TRBJ2-1	TRBV6-2/TRBV6-3
CASSHSASNQPQHF	many	TRBJ1-5	TRBV7-9
CASSVGASPGELFF	NA	TRBJ2-2	TRBV9
CASSEAGLTRYEQYF	few	TRBJ2-7	TRBV6-1
CASSRNSHNTGELFF	NA	TRBJ2-2	TRBV18
CASSRGLAGSSTDTQYF	NA	TRBJ2-3	TRBV7-6
CAWSPSLSSYNEQFF	few	TRBJ2-1	TRBV30
CASSRSMNTEAFF	NA	TRBJ1-1	TRBV7-3
CASSSRDGLSYGYTF	many	TRBJ1-2	TRBV11-2
CASREGVTGELFF	NA	TRBJ2-2	TRBV2
CAGMTASVFYEQYF	few	TRBJ2-7	TRBV30
CATSREGDRNYGYTF	NA	TRBJ1-2	TRBV15
CSARGGFQNTEAFF	few	TRBJ1-1	TRBV29-1
CASSFRPKTGGNEQFF	NA	TRBJ2-1	TRBV9
CASSLTMTANYGYTF	few	TRBJ1-2	TRBV7-6
CATSSKQGGEQYF	few	TRBJ2-7	TRBV15
CASSLGQSYNEQFF	NA	TRBJ2-1	TRBV11-2
CASSVPGQGVQETQYF	NA	TRBJ2-5	TRBV28
CSAPSTVDSDYGYTF	few	TRBJ1-2	TRBV20-1
CASGIGGIQPQHF	NA	TRBJ1-5	TRBV6-2/TRBV6-3
CASNPPGLYNEQFF	NA	TRBJ2-1	TRBV2
CASSPSAGRTEAFF	few	TRBJ1-1	TRBV18
CASSNSFPVQPQHF	few	TRBJ1-5	TRBV6-6
CASSENTLAGNNEQFF	few	TRBJ2-1	TRBV11-3
CASSDMTGKRNEQFF	few	TRBJ2-1	TRBV10-1